Below are 27 T cell receptor beta chains sequenced from a single sample in a study of chemoradiotherapy in HPV16-positive cancers. TCRdb's copy holds only in-frame clones and misses some; the assay was immunoSEQ multiplex PCR. The repertoire includes 5,000 to 7,000 clones, roughly 73% of them detected once, and about 30% sits in the top ten. The source was tumor tissue, collected from a patient who underwent chemoradiotherapy. The receptors were gathered from a human donor with HPV-associated anogenital cancer.

This clone was found a few times. The chain links TRBV5-1 to TRBJ1-2; D uncertain. Germline CDR1 and CDR2: SGHRS and YFSETQ. CDR3 length: 15 residues. V lost 5 bases and J lost 3, with 17 bases in between. CDR3 sequence (DNA): TGCGCCAGCAGTTTTTTGGCGGGTGTCGACTATGGCTACACCTTC. Protein: CASSFLAGVDYGYTF.

This chain uses TRBV7-9 with TRBJ2-7; 9 bases fit TRBD1. The germline V gene encodes CDR1 SEHNR and CDR2 FQNEAQ (reference sequence). This CDR3 has 15 amino acids. The J segment lost 5 bases and the V segment lost 1 base, leaving 6 bases of the junction unmatched. This chain's CDR3 is CASSLGGTGRDEQYF. The CDR3 region has the DNA TGTGCCAGCAGCTTAGGGGGGACAGGGAGAGACGAGCAGTACTTC.

The chain carries TRBV28 and TRBJ2-3; the D is unclear. Trimming removed 6 bases from V and 1 base from J, with 14 bases in between. CDR3 length equals 15 residues. CDR1 is MDHEN, CDR2 SYDVKM, per germline. The CDR3, as DNA: TGTGCCAGCAGGGACGCAAGTGTCGGCACAGATACGCAGTATTTT. It yields the protein CASRDASVGTDTQYF.

This clone occurred a few times. The chain recombines TRBV7-6 with TRBJ2-1, with 9 bases that match TRBD2. This CDR3 spans 19 amino acids. The germline V gene has CDR1 SGHVS and CDR2 FNYEAQ. V was clipped by 5 bases and J by 4 bases; unmatched bases: 18. CDR3 protein: CASSRDGTSPSRWYNEQFF. CDR3 DNA sequence: TGTGCCAGCAGCAGGGACGGGACTAGCCCCTCAAGGTGGTACAATGAGCAGTTCTTC.

This clone was found once. The chain joins TRBV5-1 to TRBJ1-4; D remains unclear. Trimming cost V 0 bases and J 0 bases, with 9 bases left between them. Germline-derived CDR1 and CDR2 are SGHRS and YFSETQ. The CDR3 is 16 residues long. The CDR3 loop reads CASSLAPPATNEKLFF. Written as DNA, the CDR3 is TGCGCCAGCAGCTTGGCGCCACCGGCAACTAATGAAAAACTGTTTTTT.

This rearrangement joins TRBV18 to TRBJ1-5, with TRBD1 as a possible D gene (6 bases). The germline V gene has CDR1 KGHSH and CDR2 LQKENI. Trimming cost V 3 bases and J 6 bases, with 12 bases left between them. CDR3 length: 14 amino acids. The CDR3 sequence is CASSPGGGSQPQHF. CDR3 DNA sequence: TGTGCCAGCTCACCCGGAGGGGGGAGTCAGCCCCAGCATTTT.

This clone occurred a few times. V usage is TRBV11-3 and J usage is TRBJ2-7; D is unresolved. Per germline, CDR1 SGHNT and CDR2 YENEEA. CDR3 size: 15 residues. The V end was cut by 5 bases, the J end by 2 bases, with 16 bases between. CDR3 sequence reads: CASSPDMGVPYEQYF. CDR3 nucleotides: TGTGCCAGCAGCCCGGATATGGGCGTTCCCTACGAGCAGTACTTC.

The chain carries TRBV11-3 and TRBJ2-2; D not resolved. The CDR3 is 14 residues long. The germline V gene encodes CDR1 SGHNT and CDR2 YENEEA. V was cut by 6 bases and J by 1 base, with 9 bases left in between. The DNA of the CDR3 is TGTGCCAGCAGACAGCTCTTGAACACCGGGGAGCTGTTTTTT. Residues: CASRQLLNTGELFF.

This clone is labeled as large (0.1 to 1%). The chain combines TRBV5-4 with TRBJ2-7, with no clear D. This CDR3 contains 13 residues. From germline, CDR1 is SGHNT and CDR2 YYREEE (reference sequence). Trimming took off 0 bases at V and 2 bases at J, with 6 bases between the two ends. The CDR3 bases are TGTGCCAGCAGCTTGGGGGAACCCTACGAGCAGTACTTC. Protein: CASSLGEPYEQYF.

V and J are TRBV5-1 and TRBJ2-1, with 8 nucleotides matching TRBD2. Trimming removed 0 bases from V and 6 bases from J; junction bases left unmatched: 11. The CDR3 runs 17 residues. Germline CDR1 SGHRS, CDR2 YFSETQ. CDR3 bases: TGCGCCAGCAGCTTGGTATGGGCGGGAGGTTTTATCAATGAGCAGTTCTTC. It encodes CASSLVWAGGFINEQFF.

This chain connects TRBV9 to TRBJ1-3; tentative D call: TRBD1 (5 bases). Germline lookup yields CDR1 SGDLS and CDR2 YYNGEE. The CDR3 covers 15 residues. V lost 4 bases and J 0 bases, leaving 11 bases between the germline ends. CDR3 coding DNA: TGTGCCAGCAGCTCCTCAGGGAGCTCTGGAAACACCATATATTTT. It codes for CASSSSGSSGNTIYF.

In its sample, this clone was seen once. V is TRBV27 and J is TRBJ2-1; 8 nucleotides line up with TRBD2. Germline CDR1 and CDR2: MNHEY and SMNVEV (reference sequence). V lost 3 bases to trimming and J lost 0 bases; unmatched junction nucleotides: 4. The CDR3 totals 16 residues. As DNA, the CDR3 is TGTGCCAGCAGTTTTAGCGGGGCCAGCTCCTACAATGAGCAGTTCTTC. Protein product: CASSFSGASSYNEQFF.

V usage is TRBV29-1 and J usage is TRBJ1-2, with D maybe TRBD1 (5 bases). Germline CDR1 is SQVTM and CDR2 is ANQGSEA. CDR3 length equals 12 residues. The ends were cut back, 3 bases at V and 2 bases at J, with 7 bases in the middle. CDR3 protein: CSVDRQNYGYTF. As DNA, the CDR3 is TGCAGCGTTGACCGACAGAACTATGGCTACACCTTC.

This chain uses TRBV7-6 with TRBJ2-7; 7 positions agree with TRBD1. The length of the CDR3 is 15 residues. Germline trimming cut 5 bases from V and 2 bases from J; bases unmatched to any gene: 9. CDR1 and CDR2 (germline): SGHVS, FNYEAQ. The CDR3 DNA reads TGTGCCAGCAGCATACAGACAGGGTACGCCTACGAGCAGTACTTC. Translated, it gives CASSIQTGYAYEQYF.

The CDR3 DNA reads TGTGCCAGCAGCCCCGACAGGGCCTACGAGCAGTACTTC. Protein product: CASSPDRAYEQYF. The chain uses TRBV7-6 and TRBJ2-7; 7 bases are a match to TRBD1. Trimming took 5 bases from V and 2 from J; bases not matched to a gene: 3. CDR1 is SGHVS and CDR2 is FNYEAQ in the germline V gene. The CDR3 has 13 amino acids.

By its share, this clone is large. The chain joins TRBV2 to TRBJ1-1, with D hard to call. The V end was cut by 0 bases, the J end by 2 bases, with 7 bases between. Germline V gene lookup returns CDR1 SNHLY and CDR2 FYNNEI. The CDR3 has 14 residues. CDR3 region: CASSEATDNTEAFF. CDR3 nucleotides: TGTGCCAGCAGTGAAGCGACGGACAACACTGAAGCTTTCTTT.

This clone has only a few counts. V gene TRBV7-9 combines with J gene TRBJ2-7; TRBD2 might be the D (6 bases). Trimming stripped 3 bases from V and 6 bases from J, with 9 bases between. Germline loops: CDR1 SEHNR, CDR2 FQNEAQ (reference sequence). CDR3 length equals 12 residues. The CDR3 loop reads CASSFGGPEQYF. CDR3 bases: TGTGCCAGCAGCTTCGGAGGGCCCGAGCAGTACTTC.

The chain combines TRBV29-1 with TRBJ1-1; the D is unclear. Trimming cost V 7 bases and J 8 bases, with 14 bases left between them. Germline CDR1 SQVTM, CDR2 ANQGSEA. The CDR3 contains 11 residues. Here the CDR3 reads CSGLVGYEAFF. The CDR3 nucleotides read TGCAGCGGACTGGTGGGGTACGAAGCTTTCTTT.

CDR3 in DNA: TGTGCCAGCAGAGGGGACAGGGAGTCTGGCTACACCTTC. Translating gives CASRGDRESGYTF. V usage is TRBV6-6 and J usage is TRBJ1-2; 9 bases align to TRBD1. Germline V gives CDR1 MNHNY, CDR2 SVGAGI (reference sequence). After removal of 6 bases from V and 7 bases from J, the junction contained 6 bases not matched to a gene. The CDR3 covers 13 residues.

The rearrangement joins TRBV27 to TRBJ2-7; a possible D gene is TRBD1 (5 bases). This CDR3 spans 16 amino acids. In germline, CDR1 is MNHEY, CDR2 SMNVEV (reference sequence). V lost 1 base and J lost 3, with 16 bases in between. The CDR3 loop is CASSLWPVGQSYEQYF. The CDR3 DNA sequence: TGTGCCAGCAGTTTATGGCCGGTCGGACAAAGCTACGAGCAGTACTTC.

This clone occurred a few times. The J gene is TRBJ2-1, the V gene TRBV15; 9 nucleotides line up with TRBD2. This CDR3 spans 16 amino acids. J gave up 6 bases and V 1 base, and 7 bases lay outside the gene matches. Germline V gene lookup returns CDR1 LNHNV and CDR2 YYDKDF (reference sequence). CDR3 bases: TGTGCCACCAGCAGAGGGCCGGGACTAGCTTCCAATGAGCAGTTCTTC. Protein product: CATSRGPGLASNEQFF. Supplemented by reference TRBV15 and TRBJ2-1, the full variable domain reads DAMVIQNPRYQVTQFGKPVTLSCSQTLNHNVMYWYQQKSSQAPKLLFHYYDKDFNNEADTPDNFQSRRPNTSFCFLDIRSPGLGDTAMYLCATSRGPGLASNEQFFGPGTRLTVL.

The V call is TRBV27, the J call TRBJ2-1; 10 positions agree with TRBD2. This CDR3 has 16 residues. In germline, CDR1 is MNHEY, CDR2 SMNVEV (reference sequence). The trim removed 6 bases at V and 4 bases at J, leaving 9 bases unmatched. CDR3 residues: CASRAGRTSGYNEQFF. CDR3 nucleotides: TGTGCCAGCAGGGCGGGAAGGACTAGCGGATACAATGAGCAGTTCTTC.

The rearrangement uses TRBV11-2 and TRBJ1-1, with TRBD1 as a possible D gene (6 bases). The V end was cut by 6 bases, the J end by 1 base, with 12 bases between. The CDR3 totals 14 residues. The germline V gene encodes CDR1 SGHAT and CDR2 FQNNGV. CDR3 nucleotides: TGTGCCAGCAGTGTGGGGGCCACGAACACTGAAGCTTTCTTT. It translates to CASSVGATNTEAFF.

This clone has more than one count but fewer than ten. The chain is built from TRBV6-5 and TRBJ2-2; D is ambiguous. V lost 2 bases, J lost 3 bases, and 4 bases lay in between. Germline lookup yields CDR1 MNHEY and CDR2 SVGAGI. The CDR3 covers 13 residues. CDR3 protein: CASSYRDTGELFF. The CDR3 region has the DNA TGTGCCAGCAGTTACCGGGACACCGGGGAGCTGTTTTTT.

Points on this clone: The germline gene is not matched at one end of the junction; a read error may be the cause. The rearrangement links TRBV11-3 to TRBJ2-7; 7 bases line up with TRBD2. This CDR3 contains 15 residues. From germline, CDR1 is SGHNT and CDR2 YENEEA. The CDR3: CASSQERDLSYEQYF. DNA of the CDR3: TGCGCCAGCAGCCAGGAGCGGGACCTCTCCTACGAGCAGTACTTC.

This sequence joins TRBV19 and TRBJ1-1; TRBD1 aligns across 8 bases. This CDR3 spans 13 amino acids. Germline values: CDR1 LNHDA, CDR2 SQIVND (reference sequence). Trimming cost V 5 bases and J 1 base; bases outside gene matches: 0. The CDR3 loop reads CASSDRGNTEAFF. The DNA for the CDR3 is TGTGCCAGTAGTGACAGGGGGAACACTGAAGCTTTCTTT.

This chain joins TRBV5-1 and TRBJ1-2, with D possibly TRBD1 on 5 matching bases. There are 14 residues in the CDR3. Trimming removed 4 bases from V and 5 bases from J, with 15 bases in between. CDR1 and CDR2 from the germline V gene are SGHRS and YFSETQ. CDR3 in amino acids: CASSPERQLYGYTF. CDR3 DNA sequence: TGCGCCAGCAGCCCTGAAAGACAGCTGTATGGCTACACCTTC.